These T cell receptor beta chains were read from a single sample in a study of blood T cell repertoires in COVID-19. This table comes from immunoSEQ multiplex PCR, and its TCRdb copy is limited to in-frame clones, with some not included. The sample has fewer than 120,000 clones; approximately 85% are singletons. Sequencing was done on a sample of peripheral blood. These receptors were collected from a woman aged 60-75 years with acute or convalescent COVID-19. Both conserved end residues are part of each CDR3. Fields, in order: V gene, CDR3 protein.

V gene: TRBV12-5; CDR3 protein: CASGSTGSGNTIYF
V gene: TRBV30; CDR3 protein: CAWVGTYNEQFF
V gene: TRBV6-5; CDR3 protein: CASSYSPGGKVSGYTF
V gene: TRBV9; CDR3 protein: CASSVDTNTEAFF
V gene: TRBV10-3; CDR3 protein: CAISGGLAGVSYEQYF
V gene: TRBV9; CDR3 protein: CASSASQRGTGGTEAFF
V gene: TRBV27; CDR3 protein: CASRDRDSSLLLAGYTF
V gene: TRBV19; CDR3 protein: CASSIEGLSEQYF
V gene: TRBV28; CDR3 protein: CASSLHAGGQPQHF
V gene: TRBV18; CDR3 protein: CASSPDSQASEQFF
V gene: TRBV13; CDR3 protein: CASSLPRGGNEQYF
V gene: TRBV10-3; CDR3 protein: CAISRTASIEAFF
V gene: TRBV5-1; CDR3 protein: CASSLASQSYEQYF
V gene: TRBV7-2; CDR3 protein: CASSQETGRTQYF
V gene: TRBV5-1; CDR3 protein: CASRFMAGGTGELFF
V gene: TRBV5-1; CDR3 protein: CASATGTLAKNIQYF
V gene: TRBV29-1; CDR3 protein: CSARGQGAGTEAFF
V gene: TRBV19; CDR3 protein: CASSTGGGGNQPQHF
V gene: TRBV5-1; CDR3 protein: CASSAGTARHEQFF
V gene: TRBV2; CDR3 protein: CASTIRQESDGYTF
V gene: TRBV12-3/TRBV12-4; CDR3 protein: CASSLTQGSGYTF
V gene: TRBV7-3; CDR3 protein: CASQPGSGRLPKGYTF
V gene: TRBV4-1; CDR3 protein: CASSQDTDRYSPLHF
V gene: TRBV28; CDR3 protein: CASSLPGYGYTF
V gene: TRBV6-2/TRBV6-3; CDR3 protein: CASSLAGRPGNTIYF
V gene: TRBV20-1; CDR3 protein: CSASEQGAANEKLFF
V gene: TRBV14; CDR3 protein: CASSQGTGGFRAFF
V gene: TRBV7-2; CDR3 protein: CASSSDRFQPQHF
V gene: TRBV5-5; CDR3 protein: CASSSTLTSGVQETQYF
V gene: TRBV7-3; CDR3 protein: CASSLTPSGGSKNIQYF
V gene: TRBV5-4; CDR3 protein: CASSLGGAYGYTF
V gene: TRBV14; CDR3 protein: CASSQVAGGYYEQYF
V gene: TRBV5-8; CDR3 protein: CASSRWGRSETQYF
V gene: TRBV14; CDR3 protein: CASSLASGNTIYF
V gene: TRBV5-1; CDR3 protein: CASSPEGEYNEQFF
V gene: TRBV27; CDR3 protein: CASRQGTAQPQHF
V gene: TRBV5-5; CDR3 protein: CASRTGQAIYEQYF
V gene: TRBV2; CDR3 protein: CASSVGGGYQETQYF
V gene: TRBV24-1; CDR3 protein: CATSHGLPTGGVETQYF
V gene: TRBV5-4; CDR3 protein: CASSPTFGGYNEQFF
V gene: TRBV9; CDR3 protein: CASSADLGQGAGETQYF
V gene: TRBV5-1; CDR3 protein: CASRTGTSGYNEQFF
V gene: TRBV2; CDR3 protein: CASSGTNSNQPQHF
V gene: TRBV24-1; CDR3 protein: CATSRGNEQFF
V gene: TRBV19; CDR3 protein: CATSPYSRGGLYEQYF
V gene: TRBV14; CDR3 protein: CASSQELRAYEQYF
V gene: TRBV6-2/TRBV6-3; CDR3 protein: CASSSLGAGTNTEAFF
V gene: TRBV28; CDR3 protein: CASSLADVDNSPLHF
V gene: TRBV4-3; CDR3 protein: CASSQDRGRTEAFF
V gene: TRBV9; CDR3 protein: CASSQGLGYFEDTGELFF
V gene: TRBV25-1; CDR3 protein: CASSERMGMNTEAFF
V gene: TRBV11-2; CDR3 protein: CASSLGQGERGYTF
V gene: TRBV4-2; CDR3 protein: CASSQESGPANNYGYTF
V gene: TRBV15; CDR3 protein: CATSGGARAYNSPLHF